What follows are 11 T cell receptor beta chains derived from one specimen sequenced in a study of T-cell reconstitution after alpha-beta-depleted transplantation in children (dated by TCRdb to about 2016). Library creation used PCR. Sequencing was carried out with an Illumina HiSeq 2500. Molecular barcoding was employed in the preparation of TCR libraries, with unique molecular identifiers being used to normalize TCRbeta repertoire quantification. The public reads were reprocessed in TCRdb via fastp at Q25 and MiXCR, keeping in-frame beta chains. When rows share a CDR3 protein, they turn into one entry using the most common DNA and genes. Present in this sample are a few hundred thousand distinct CDR3 sequences, over 9.5% of which were seen just once. Roughly 5.1% of the sample comes from the top ten. The material was PBMCs from the stem cell graft donor, obtained from the stem cell graft. The receptors stem from a human donor who donated a stem cell graft to a child with SCID.

This clonotype was counted at least ten times. The V call is TRBV7-3, the J call TRBJ1-1, with a tentative D call TRBD1 (5 bases). Trimming took off 0 bases at V and 7 bases at J, with 9 bases between the two ends. Per germline, CDR1 SGHTA and CDR2 FQGTGA. CDR3 length: 13 amino acids. This CDR3 reads CASSLTGRLEAFF. CDR3 sequence (DNA): TGTGCCAGCAGCTTAACGGGGCGGCTTGAAGCTTTCTTT.

This clonotype has ten or more counts. The chain employs TRBV7-8 and TRBJ1-4; D unresolved. The CDR3 loop spans 14 amino acids. Trimming pared 5 bases from V and 8 bases from J, leaving 15 bases between. Germline CDR1 SGHVS, CDR2 FQNEAQ. The CDR3 loop reads CASSPSQMKEKLFF. CDR3 bases: TGTGCCAGCAGCCCGAGTCAGATGAAGGAAAAACTGTTTTTT.

This clonotype was detected ten times or more. This chain joins TRBV12-3 or TRBV12-4 and TRBJ2-5; TRBD1 matches at 7 bases. The V and J ends lost 3 bases and 5 bases, in that order; junction bases with no gene match: 12. CDR3 length: 16 residues. CDR3 residues: CASSFDATGSLETQYF. CDR3 DNA: TGTGCCAGCAGTTTCGACGCGACAGGGTCCCTGGAGACCCAGTACTTC.

The chain carries TRBV7-9 and TRBJ1-3; D gene ambiguous. This CDR3 contains 16 residues. Germline V gives CDR1 SEHNR, CDR2 FQNEAQ (reference sequence). V was shortened by 4 bases and J by 0 bases, with 13 bases between the two germline ends. The CDR3 region has the DNA TGTGCCAGCAGCTGGTGGTCGTGGCTCTCTGGAAACACCATATATTTT. This encodes CASSWWSWLSGNTIYF.

This clonotype was seen ten or more times. V is TRBV7-9 and J is TRBJ2-2; D possibly corresponds to TRBD2 (6 bases). The CDR3 runs 15 residues. Germline lookup yields CDR1 SEHNR and CDR2 FQNEAQ (reference sequence). Between the trimmed V and J ends, which lost 2 bases and 5 bases, there was a span of 12 bases. CDR3 coding DNA: TGTGCCAGCAGCTTAACGGGGGAGGTTACCGGGGAGCTGTTTTTT. Its protein is CASSLTGEVTGELFF.

This clonotype was seen repeatedly, ten times or more. This rearrangement joins TRBV7-2 to TRBJ1-2, with D maybe TRBD1 (5 bases). The ends were cut back, 3 bases at V and 3 bases at J, with 11 bases in the middle. The CDR3 runs 14 residues. Germline V gene lookup returns CDR1 SGHTA and CDR2 FQGNSA. Written as DNA, the CDR3 is TGTGCCAGCAGCTTCCTACCGGGGGACTATGGCTACACCTTC. Protein: CASSFLPGDYGYTF.

The V and J genes are TRBV7-2 and TRBJ2-7, with D possibly TRBD1 on 6 matching bases. CDR1 and CDR2 (germline): SGHTA, FQGNSA. The CDR3 has 11 residues. Trimming removed 5 bases from V and 6 bases from J, with 8 bases in between. The CDR3 reads CASSVQGEQYF. The CDR3 DNA sequence: TGTGCCAGCAGCGTACAGGGCGAGCAGTACTTC.

Many counts were recorded for this clonotype. The CDR3 loop is CASEERDEKLFF. The CDR3 DNA sequence: TGTGCCAGCGAGGAGAGGGATGAAAAACTGTTTTTT. The chain carries TRBV28 and TRBJ1-4; D remains unclear. The V gene lost 8 bases and the J gene lost 6 bases, with 10 bases spanning the gap. Germline V lookup: CDR1 MDHEN, CDR2 SYDVKM. The CDR3 has 12 amino acids.

This clonotype was recorded many times. The chain uses TRBV20-1 and TRBJ2-7, with TRBD1 matching 9 bases. Germline V gene data show CDR1 as DFQATT and CDR2 as SNEGSKA (reference sequence). The junction had 8 bases not matched to a gene; V was cut back by 6 bases and J by 2 bases. This CDR3 has 14 residues. The CDR3 spells CSATGQGPPYEQYF. DNA for the CDR3: TGCAGTGCCACTGGACAGGGGCCTCCCTACGAGCAGTACTTC.

The chain is built from TRBV5-8 and TRBJ1-5, with D uncertain. The CDR3 is 12 residues long. The V end lost 2 bases, the J end lost 7 bases, and 7 bases lay between the germline ends. Per germline, CDR1 SGHTS and CDR2 YDEGEE. The CDR3 is CASSFLRQPQHF. CDR3 in DNA: TGTGCCAGCAGCTTTTTACGACAGCCCCAGCATTTT.

This clonotype was counted at least ten times. The chain carries TRBV7-2 and TRBJ2-3, with 10 bases matching TRBD2. The CDR3 totals 17 residues. Trimming took 5 bases from V and 2 from J; bases not matched to a gene: 10. Germline CDR1 is SGHTA and CDR2 is FQGNSA. The CDR3 loop reads CASSLAKLAGNTDTQYF. CDR3 sequence (DNA): TGTGCCAGCAGCCTGGCCAAACTAGCGGGGAACACAGATACGCAGTATTTT.